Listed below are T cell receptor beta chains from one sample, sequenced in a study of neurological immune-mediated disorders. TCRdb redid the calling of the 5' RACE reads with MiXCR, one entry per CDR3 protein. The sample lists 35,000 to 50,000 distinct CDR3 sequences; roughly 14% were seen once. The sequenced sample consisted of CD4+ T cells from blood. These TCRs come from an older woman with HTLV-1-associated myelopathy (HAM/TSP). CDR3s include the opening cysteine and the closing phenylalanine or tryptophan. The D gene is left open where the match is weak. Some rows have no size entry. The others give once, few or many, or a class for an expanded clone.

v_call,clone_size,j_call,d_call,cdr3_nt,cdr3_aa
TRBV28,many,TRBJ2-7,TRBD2,TGTGCCAGCAGTGGACTAGCGGGGAATCCCTACGAGCAGTACTTC,CASSGLAGNPYEQYF
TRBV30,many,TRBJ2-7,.,TGTGCCTGGAGCCCAGAGGGTTACGAGCAGTACTTC,CAWSPEGYEQYF
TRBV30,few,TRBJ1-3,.,TGTGCCTGGAGTAACCTCTTGGCTGGAAACACCATATATTTT,CAWSNLLAGNTIYF
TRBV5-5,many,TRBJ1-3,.,TGTGCCAGCAGCTTACATGCGGCTCCAGGAAACACCATATATTTT,CASSLHAAPGNTIYF
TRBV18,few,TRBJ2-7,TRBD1,TGTGCCAGCTCACCGGGACAGGATCGCGAGCAGTACTTC,CASSPGQDREQYF
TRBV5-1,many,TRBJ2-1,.,TGCGCCAGCAGCTTGGGGCAGGGGCGTCACAATGAGCAGTTCTTC,CASSLGQGRHNEQFF
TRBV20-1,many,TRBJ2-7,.,TGCAGTGCTGGGGGAGGTGGCAGGGGTTCCTACGAGCAGTACTTC,CSAGGGGRGSYEQYF
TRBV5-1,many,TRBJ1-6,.,TGCGCCAGCAGCTTGGGAGAGGAGAGGTCACCCCTCCACTTT,CASSLGEERSPLHF
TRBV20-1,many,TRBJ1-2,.,TGCAGTGCTAGCCCCACAGGGTTGGGGGGCTACACCTTC,CSASPTGLGGYTF
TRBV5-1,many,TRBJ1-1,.,TGCGCCAGCAGCTTGGGTGGGGGGGGCACTGAAGCTTTCTTT,CASSLGGGGTEAFF
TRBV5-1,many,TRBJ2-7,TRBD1,TGCGCCAGCAGCTTGGCCCCTCTCGGACAGGGGACCTCAGACGAGCAGTACTTC,CASSLAPLGQGTSDEQYF
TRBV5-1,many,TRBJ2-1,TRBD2,TGCGCCAGCAGCCCCATTCTGGGACTAGCGGGGACTCACAATGAGCAGTTCTTC,CASSPILGLAGTHNEQFF
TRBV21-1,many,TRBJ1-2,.,TGTGCCAGCAGCACCCCGTGGGGGGAGGCTTATGGCTACACCTTC,CASSTPWGEAYGYTF
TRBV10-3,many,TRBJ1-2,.,TGTGCCATCAGTGAGTCCGGTGGGTATGGCTACACCTTC,CAISESGGYGYTF
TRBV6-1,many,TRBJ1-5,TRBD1,TGTGCCAGCAGAGTACAGGGGTCTCCGAATCAGCCCCAGCATTTT,CASRVQGSPNQPQHF
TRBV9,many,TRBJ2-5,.,TGTGCCAGCAGCGTAGGAGGCAGGGAAGAGACCCAGTACTTC,CASSVGGREETQYF
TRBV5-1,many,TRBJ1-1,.,TGCGCCAGCAGCTTGGAGGGGCTGGGGAACACTGAAGCTTTCTTT,CASSLEGLGNTEAFF
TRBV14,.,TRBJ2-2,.,TGTGCCAGCAGCCGGGGACTGCAGAACACCGGGGAGCTGTTTTTT,CASSRGLQNTGELFF
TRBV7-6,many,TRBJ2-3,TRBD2,TGTGCCAGCAGCTTAAATCTATGGACTAGCGGAAAAGATACGCAGTATTTT,CASSLNLWTSGKDTQYF
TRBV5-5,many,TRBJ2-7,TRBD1,TGTGCCAGCAGCCACCCGACAGGGGGATCTTACGAGCAGTACTTC,CASSHPTGGSYEQYF
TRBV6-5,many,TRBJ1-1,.,TGTGCCAGCAGTTCGAGGACTCTCATGAACACTGAAGCTTTCTTT,CASSSRTLMNTEAFF
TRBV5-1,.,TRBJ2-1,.,TGCGCCAGCAGCTTGGGGGGGGAGAGCTCCTACAATGAGCAGTTCTTC,CASSLGGESSYNEQFF
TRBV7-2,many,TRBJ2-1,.,TGTGCCAGCAGCAGCTTAGCGACCGGGGGCCCCTCGGCCTACAATGAGCAGTTCTTC,CASSSLATGGPSAYNEQFF
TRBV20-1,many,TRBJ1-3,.,TGCAGTGCTAGACCGGGCTCTGGAAACACCATATATTTT,CSARPGSGNTIYF
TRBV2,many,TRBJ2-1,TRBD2,TGTGCCAGCAGTGATGGTGGACTAGCGGGGGGGCGAAATGAGCAGTTCTTC,CASSDGGLAGGRNEQFF
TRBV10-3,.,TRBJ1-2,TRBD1,TGTGCCATCAGACAGGGACAGGGCTACTATGGCTACACCTTC,CAIRQGQGYYGYTF
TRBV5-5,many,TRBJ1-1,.,TGTGCCAGCAGCCTCCCGACGGATGAAGCTTTCTTT,CASSLPTDEAFF
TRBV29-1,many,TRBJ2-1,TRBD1,TGCAGCGTCGCATGGACAGGGGAAGAGCAGTTCTTC,CSVAWTGEEQFF
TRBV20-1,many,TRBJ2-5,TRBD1,TGCAGTGCTGGGACAGGGGGCCGGGGGACCCAGTACTTC,CSAGTGGRGTQYF
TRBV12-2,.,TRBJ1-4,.,TGTGCAAGTCGCCCAACAGGGGGGGATGAAAAACTGTTTTTT,CASRPTGGDEKLFF
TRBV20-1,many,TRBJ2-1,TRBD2,TGCAGTGCTTTGGGACTAGCTTACAATGAGCAGTTCTTC,CSALGLAYNEQFF
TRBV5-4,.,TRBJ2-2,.,TGTGCCAGCAGCTTGGAGTCGTCCACCGGGGAGCTGTTTTTT,CASSLESSTGELFF
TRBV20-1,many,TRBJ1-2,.,TGCAGTGCTAGAGATGATGGCACGGTATATGGCTACACCTTC,CSARDDGTVYGYTF
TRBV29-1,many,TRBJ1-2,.,TGCAGCGTTGGACCCAGGAGGGGGGTCGATGGCTACACCTTC,CSVGPRRGVDGYTF
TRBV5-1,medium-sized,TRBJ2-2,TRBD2,TGCGCCAGCAGCCAAACTAGCGGTCCGAACACCGGGGAGCTGTTTTTT,CASSQTSGPNTGELFF
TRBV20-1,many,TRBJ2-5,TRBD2,TGCAGTGCTCTTCGATCGGGACTACCTTGGGAGACCCAGTACTTC,CSALRSGLPWETQYF
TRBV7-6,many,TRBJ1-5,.,TGTGCCAGCAGCTTAGAGCCGAATCAGCCCCAGCATTTT,CASSLEPNQPQHF
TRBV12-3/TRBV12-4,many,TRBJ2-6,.,TGTGCCAGCAGTTTCAGAAGCTCTGGGGCCAACGTCCTGACTTTC,CASSFRSSGANVLTF
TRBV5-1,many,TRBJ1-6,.,TGCGCCAGCCGGCAAACAGGGAGCTCCTATAATTCACCCCTCCACTTT,CASRQTGSSYNSPLHF
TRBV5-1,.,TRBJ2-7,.,TGCGCCAGCAGCTTGGGGGGACAAAATTCGGGGGAGAAGTACTTC,CASSLGGQNSGEKYF
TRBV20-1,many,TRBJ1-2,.,TGCAGTGCCATAGGGAGAGGGGGGCGTAGTGACCCGATAGAATATGGCTACACCTTC,CSAIGRGGRSDPIEYGYTF
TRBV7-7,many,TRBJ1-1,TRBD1,TGTGCTAGCAGCCCAACCGACAGGGCTGAAGCTTTCTTT,CASSPTDRAEAFF
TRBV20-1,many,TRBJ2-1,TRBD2,TGCAGTGCCCAAGGTGTGGTCAGCGGGGTTTACAATGAGCAGTTCTTC,CSAQGVVSGVYNEQFF